This entry features one T cell receptor (beta chain) sequence. Its matching antigen is unknown. 13 Jbeta primers and 60 Vbeta primers were used for the PCR. Sequenced by immunoSEQ multiplex PCR; TCRdb stores in-frame clones only, minus some. The sample yields around 200,000 clones, around 62% seen once. This specimen comes from a study of cytomegalovirus exposure and HLA in healthy donors. General study points: HLA-A and HLA-B allele assignments for most subjects were reportedly predicted accurately using TCR beta sequences.

This receptor was identified in a man aged 35 to 55 in good health and CMV-seronegative. Sequenced input: PBMCs.

The CDR3 sequence: CASSENRVNQPQHF. As DNA, the CDR3 is TGCGCCAGCAGTGAGAACAGAGTAAATCAGCCCCAGCATTTT. The chain couples TRBV10-2 to TRBJ1-5; the D is unclear. Germline V CDR1 and CDR2: WSHSY, SAAADI. Deletions cut 2 bases from V and 4 bases from J, with 9 bases between. CDR3 size: 14 residues.